These T cell receptor beta chains were read from a single sample in a study of beta chain features in type 1 diabetes. The assay was immunoSEQ multiplex PCR, and TCRdb's table has in-frame clones only and misses some. The table records about 350,000 clones, roughly a fifth of them present only once. Source material: naive CD4+ T cells from blood. The receptors originated from a woman in her late teens or twenties in good health. Each CDR3 is given with its conserved first and last residue. D genes are given only for firm matches. The size entry is marked missing in some rows and otherwise reads once, few, many or a size class.

V	D	J	size	DNA	CDR3
TRBV15	TRBD1	TRBJ2-3	-	TGTGCCACCAGCCCGTCAGGGGACAGAACGCAGTATTTT	CATSPSGDRTQYF
TRBV4-1	-	TRBJ1-2	-	TGCGCCAGCAGCCAGGGCCAGGTGGAAAACTATGGCTACACCTTC	CASSQGQVENYGYTF
TRBV7-8	-	TRBJ2-5	-	TGTGCCAGCAGCTTATTAGTAAAGACCCAGTACTTC	CASSLLVKTQYF
TRBV2	TRBD1	TRBJ1-2	few	TGTGCCAGCAGGCAAGAGGGGGCGGATGGCTACACCTTC	CASRQEGADGYTF
TRBV5-4	-	TRBJ2-7	-	TGTGCCAGCAGCCCGGGCGGGACTTCCCCGCCCTACGAGCAGTACTTC	CASSPGGTSPPYEQYF
TRBV18	-	TRBJ2-6	-	TGTGCCAGCTCACCTGCGGACTCTGGGGCCAACGTCCTGACTTTC	CASSPADSGANVLTF
TRBV7-9	TRBD1	TRBJ1-1	-	TGTGCCAGCAGCCTTCGACAGGGGGAGGACACTGAAGCTTTCTTT	CASSLRQGEDTEAFF
TRBV5-4	TRBD2	TRBJ2-1	-	TGTGCCAGCACCCTAGGGGCGGGGGGACCCAATGAGCAGTTCTTC	CASTLGAGGPNEQFF
TRBV5-4	TRBD2	TRBJ2-1	few	TGTGCCAGCAGCTCTGCGTTATCAGCGGGAGTGAGCAGTGAGCAGTTCTTC	CASSSALSAGVSSEQFF
TRBV5-4	-	TRBJ2-7	-	TGTGCCAGCAGCTACGGAACGGGATCGAGCTCCTACGAGCAGTACTTC	CASSYGTGSSSYEQYF
TRBV19	-	TRBJ1-1	-	TGTGCCAGTAGGGGGACACGAACGGGCACTGAAGCTTTCTTT	CASRGTRTGTEAFF
TRBV7-9	-	TRBJ1-4	-	TGTGCCAGCAGCTTACAGGGCGGGGAACTGTTTTTT	CASSLQGGELFF
TRBV5-4	-	TRBJ2-5	-	TGTGCCAGCCGGGAAGGAGGGATCGAGACCCAGTACTTC	CASREGGIETQYF
TRBV23-1	-	TRBJ2-7	few	TGCGCCAGCAGTCAATCCCCCCAGGGCTTCTCCTACGAGCAGTACTTC	CASSQSPQGFSYEQYF
TRBV6-4	TRBD1	TRBJ1-2	-	TGTGCCAGCAGTGACTCCCCGACAGGGGATAGTGGCTACACCTTC	CASSDSPTGDSGYTF
TRBV5-1	-	TRBJ2-1	few	TGCGCCAGCATGGGGATAGGGTCAGGGAGGGAGCAGTTCTTC	CASMGIGSGREQFF
TRBV2	-	TRBJ1-5	-	TGTGCCAGCAGTGAGAATGCAGGGTATCAGCCCCAGCATTTT	CASSENAGYQPQHF
TRBV4-1	-	TRBJ2-3	-	TGCGCCAGCAGCCAAGCGGGGTCCACAGATACGCAGTATTTT	CASSQAGSTDTQYF
TRBV4-1	TRBD2	TRBJ2-3	few	TGCGCCAGCAGCCCCCCCGAGCGGGGTCGTACAGATACGCAGTATTTT	CASSPPERGRTDTQYF
TRBV27	TRBD1	TRBJ1-1	-	TGTGCCAACCATACGGCGGGACAGGTCTCTAGCACTGAAGCTTTCTTT	CANHTAGQVSSTEAFF
TRBV5-1	TRBD1	TRBJ2-2	-	TGCGCCAGCAGCCCAGGACAGGGGAGCGGGGAGCTGTTTTTT	CASSPGQGSGELFF
TRBV7-2	-	TRBJ1-1	-	TGTGCCAGCAGCTTAGCGCCTGACAGAAAGGCTTTCTTT	CASSLAPDRKAFF
TRBV29-1	-	TRBJ1-2	-	TGCAGCGTTGAAGAACCGGTCCTAGCGAGCTACACCTTC	CSVEEPVLASYTF
TRBV5-4	-	TRBJ2-3	-	TGTGCCAGCAGCCCCCGAGGAGGGACAGATACGCAGTATTTT	CASSPRGGTDTQYF
TRBV2	-	TRBJ1-3	-	TGTGCCAGCATGTCCCAAGGGGCCACTGGAAACACCATATATTTT	CASMSQGATGNTIYF
TRBV28	-	TRBJ2-6	few	TGTGCCAGCAGTTTATCAGATGGGGCCAACGTCCTGACTTTC	CASSLSDGANVLTF
TRBV2	TRBD2	TRBJ2-1	few	TGTGCCAGCATAGGGGGACTAGCGGGAAATGAGCAGTTCTTC	CASIGGLAGNEQFF
TRBV19	-	TRBJ1-2	few	TGTGCCAGTAGCTCCACGGGTCGTAACTATGGCTACACCTTC	CASSSTGRNYGYTF
TRBV7-2	TRBD1	TRBJ2-7	-	TGTGCCAGCAGCTTGGACAGGCCGGCCTACGAGCAGTACTTC	CASSLDRPAYEQYF
TRBV9	TRBD1	TRBJ2-7	few	TGTGCCAGCAGCGTAGGGGGACAGGGGGACTACGAGCAGTACTTC	CASSVGGQGDYEQYF